These 25 T cell receptor beta chains originate from one sample sequenced in a study of T cells in Graves' hyperthyroidism and ophthalmopathy. TCR beta CDR3 region amplification was performed from RNA transcripts. A set of HTBI primers served as the primers for a first-round RT-PCR of the TCR CDR3. In TCRdb, the multiplex PCR reads were re-called with MiXCR into one record per CDR3 protein. The table has approximately 870,000 distinct CDR3 sequences, roughly 37% seen once. The sequencing sample was made of blood. These receptors came from a man aged 18 to 30 with Graves' hyperthyroidism.

A few counts support this clonotype. The rearrangement uses TRBV5-6 and TRBJ1-2; 8 bases are a match to TRBD1. Losses at the gene ends were 5 bases for V and 7 bases for J; bases not matched to a gene: 7. Germline-derived CDR1 and CDR2 are SGHDT and YYEEEE. The CDR3 consists of 13 residues. The CDR3 DNA reads TGTGCCAGCAGGCAGGACAGGGTTGGTGGCTACACCTTC. It encodes CASRQDRVGGYTF.

This clonotype was detected many times. This chain links TRBV7-2 with TRBJ2-5; D not certain. V gave up 5 bases and J gave up 4 bases, with 14 bases separating them. The CDR3 covers 14 residues. The germline V gene encodes CDR1 SGHTA and CDR2 FQGNSA. CDR3 in amino acids: CASSLDGAAETQYF. For the CDR3, the DNA is TGTGCCAGCAGCCTGGACGGAGCCGCAGAGACCCAGTACTTC.

Regarding this clonotype: This may be a read error: a much more frequent sequence differs by one nucleotide. V and J are TRBV10-3 and TRBJ2-5; perhaps D is TRBD1 or TRBD2 (6 bases each). CDR1 is ENHRY and CDR2 is SYGVKD in the germline V gene. CDR3 length: 16 amino acids. DNA of the CDR3: TGTACCATCAGGACCACCACTTCGACAGGAGGGAAGGGGTTTTACTTC. Translated: CTIRTTTSTGGKGFYF.

The chain employs TRBV7-9 and TRBJ2-6; D is uncertain. Germline values: CDR1 SEHNR, CDR2 FQNEAQ (reference sequence). This CDR3 contains 13 residues. V dropped 5 bases and J dropped 3 bases, with 5 bases sitting between them. The CDR3 protein is CASSPDGANVLTF. The CDR3 coding sequence is TGTGCCAGCAGCCCTGATGGGGCCAACGTCCTGACTTTC.

Here the CDR3 reads CASSWKAGTQYF. The DNA of the CDR3 is TGTGCCAGCAGCTGGAAAGCGGGGACCCAGTACTTC. This sequence joins TRBV7-2 and TRBJ2-5; a weak D match, TRBD2 (6 bases). Germline V lookup: CDR1 SGHTA, CDR2 FQGNSA. The germline V and J ends were trimmed by 4 bases and 7 bases, with 10 bases remaining between them. The CDR3 is 12 amino acids.

The rearrangement joins TRBV10-1 to TRBJ2-3, with 7 nucleotides matching TRBD2. Trimming removed 0 bases from V and 0 bases from J; junction bases left unmatched: 6. CDR1 is WNHNN and CDR2 is SYGVQD in the germline V gene (reference sequence). The CDR3 is made up of 17 amino acids. In DNA form, the CDR3 reads TGCGCCAGCAGTGAGTCGGTAGCGGGCATAAGCACAGATACGCAGTATTTT. Translated: CASSESVAGISTDTQYF.

This clonotype occurred many times. The chain is built from TRBV7-9 and TRBJ2-5, with a possible D match to TRBD1 (6 bases). V gave up 3 bases and J gave up 5 bases, with 13 bases separating them. The CDR3 has 14 residues. Germline V gene sequence: CDR1 SEHNR, CDR2 FQNEAQ (reference sequence). The CDR3 region is CASSFDRLMETQYF. CDR3 bases: TGTGCCAGCAGCTTCGACAGGTTGATGGAGACCCAGTACTTC.

This CDR3 reads CATSDLGVDTQYF. The CDR3 bases are TGTGCCACCAGTGATTTGGGTGTAGATACGCAGTATTTT. The chain has TRBV24-1 and TRBJ2-3, with D hard to call. Trimming shortened V by 0 bases and J by 5 bases, and 5 bases separated the two germline ends. The length of the CDR3 is 13 residues. Germline assignment: CDR1 KGHDR and CDR2 SFDVKD.

This clonotype was detected only a few times. V usage is TRBV9 and J usage is TRBJ2-5, with TRBD2 matching 12 bases. V gave up 4 bases and J gave up 1 base; unmatched junction bases: 5. Germline V CDR1 and CDR2: SGDLS, YYNGEE. The CDR3 loop spans 16 amino acids. The CDR3 DNA follows: TGTGCCAGCAGCCCTAGCGGGAGGGCCTCCCAAGAGACCCAGTACTTC. It translates to CASSPSGRASQETQYF.

The chain recombines TRBV5-8 with TRBJ1-1; 8 positions agree with TRBD1. From germline, CDR1 is SGHTS and CDR2 YDEGEE. The V and J ends lost 2 bases and 8 bases, in that order; junction bases with no gene match: 5. The CDR3 spans 13 residues. The CDR3 here is CASSFQGAGEAFF. CDR3 nucleotide sequence: TGTGCCAGCAGCTTTCAGGGGGCAGGCGAAGCTTTCTTT.

This clonotype was detected many times. The V gene is TRBV10-3, the J gene TRBJ2-2, with D uncertain. The CDR3 is made up of 13 amino acids. Between the trimmed V and J ends, which lost 7 bases and 4 bases, there was a span of 10 bases. The germline V gene has CDR1 ENHRY and CDR2 SYGVKD. CDR3 amino acids: CAITTHSTGELFF. The DNA for the CDR3 is TGTGCCATCACTACCCACTCCACCGGGGAGCTGTTTTTT.

The table lists this clonotype with many counts. This sequence joins TRBV10-3 and TRBJ1-6; D ambiguous. V was clipped by 4 bases and J by 0 bases, with 10 bases between them. This CDR3 is built from 16 residues. Germline V lookup: CDR1 ENHRY, CDR2 SYGVKD. The chain's CDR3 is CAISGQKSSYNSPLHF. DNA of the CDR3: TGTGCCATCAGTGGTCAGAAGAGCTCCTATAATTCACCCCTCCACTTT.

Here the CDR3 DNA reads TGCGCCAGCAGCTCCACGCAGGGTGTGGGCACTGAAGCTTTCTTT. Translating gives CASSSTQGVGTEAFF. The chain carries TRBV5-1 and TRBJ1-1, with a weak D call TRBD1 (5 bases). The CDR3 is 15 amino acids. Germline CDR1 reads SGHRS; CDR2 reads YFSETQ. Trimming cost V 3 bases and J 4 bases, with 16 bases left between them.

The chain joins TRBV5-6 to TRBJ1-1, with 7 bases lining up with TRBD1. This CDR3 contains 13 residues. Germline CDR1 and CDR2: SGHDT and YYEEEE. The J segment lost 8 bases and the V segment lost 4 bases, leaving 8 bases of the junction unmatched. The CDR3 DNA sequence: TGTGCCAGCAGCGATGCTGGGACAGAAGAAGCTTTCTTT. Translated: CASSDAGTEEAFF.

Points on this clonotype: One base away lies a much larger clone, so this may be a sequencing read error. The missing conserved phenylalanine or tryptophan at the end of this CDR3 makes a read error likely. The V gene is TRBV5-1, the J gene TRBJ2-7, with D maybe TRBD2 (6 bases). Trimming pared 1 base from V and 5 bases from J, leaving 13 bases between. In germline, CDR1 is SGHRS, CDR2 YFSETQ. CDR3 length: 14 amino acids. CDR3 nucleotide sequence: TGCGCCAGCAGCTTGACCGGGAGTGGAAACGAGCAGTACTTG. This translates into CASSLTGSGNEQYL.

This clonotype was seen more than once but under ten times. V gene TRBV5-1 combines with J gene TRBJ2-7, with 9 bases identical to TRBD1. The germline V gene has CDR1 SGHRS and CDR2 YFSETQ. V trimming: 4 bases; J trimming: 5 bases; junction bases outside the gene matches: 7. CDR3 length: 14 residues. As DNA, the CDR3 is TGCGCCAGCAGCCCCGGCGACAGGGGGGACGAGCAGTACTTC. Residues: CASSPGDRGDEQYF.

This clonotype has a count of ten or more. The CDR3: CATSDGGPVYF. Here the CDR3 DNA reads TGTGCCACCAGCGATGGAGGACCAGTCTACTTC. The genes are TRBV15 and TRBJ2-7; a possible D gene is TRBD2 (5 bases). V lost 5 bases, J lost 13 bases, and 15 bases lay in between. This CDR3 is built from 11 residues. Germline CDR1 is LNHNV and CDR2 is YYDKDF (reference sequence).

V and J are TRBV7-2 and TRBJ2-5; D may be TRBD2 (7 bases). Trimming left V 5 bases short and J 2 bases short, with 15 bases between. CDR1 is SGHTA and CDR2 is FQGNSA in the germline V gene. The length of the CDR3 is 15 residues. The CDR3 bases are TGTGCCAGCAGCCCTCAGGGGCGGGAGCAAGAGACCCAGTACTTC. Residues: CASSPQGREQETQYF. The full variable domain, rest sourced from reference TRBV7-2 and TRBJ2-5, is GAGVSQSPSNKVTEKGKDVELRCDPISGHTALYWYRQSLGQGLEFLIYFQGNSAPDKSGLPSDRFSAERTGGSVSTLTIQRTQQEDSAVYLCASSPQGREQETQYFGPGTRLLVL.

This clonotype occurred many times. The chain uses TRBV7-8 and TRBJ1-3, with a weak D call TRBD1 (6 bases). Trimming cost V 3 bases and J 2 bases, with 8 bases left between them. Germline CDR1 SGHVS, CDR2 FQNEAQ. This CDR3 spans 14 amino acids. DNA for the CDR3: TGTGCCAGCAGCTTCCGGGGGCCTGGAAACACCATATATTTT. Residues: CASSFRGPGNTIYF.

This clonotype appeared many times. V and J are TRBV10-3 and TRBJ2-7; 10 bases fit TRBD1. The CDR3 length is 14 residues. With 3 bases clipped from V and 5 bases from J, the junction kept 4 bases outside the gene matches. CDR1 and CDR2 from the germline V gene are ENHRY and SYGVKD. CDR3 in amino acids: CAISDGTGDHEQYF. The DNA for the CDR3 is TGTGCCATCAGTGATGGGACAGGGGACCACGAGCAGTACTTC.

On this clonotype itself: A much bigger clone sits one base away, suggesting this may be a read error. This chain uses TRBV7-9 with TRBJ1-5; 7 bases match TRBD1. V shed 5 bases and J 6 bases; nucleotides not matched to a gene: 10. The CDR3 is made up of 15 amino acids. CDR1 SEHNR and CDR2 FQNEAQ come from the germline V gene (reference sequence). As DNA, the CDR3 is TGTGCCAGCAGCCTTGGGGACAGTCAGTTTCAGCCCCAGCATTTT. Its protein product is CASSLGDSQFQPQHF.

There are a few counts of this clonotype. The rearrangement links TRBV29-1 to TRBJ2-2; D remains ambiguous. Trimming stripped 5 bases from V and 6 bases from J, with 10 bases between. The germline CDR1 and CDR2 sequences are SQVTM and ANQGSEA. The CDR3 length is 12 residues. CDR3 residues: CSVSWKAGELFF. DNA of the CDR3: TGCAGCGTTTCATGGAAGGCCGGGGAGCTGTTTTTT.

Notes on this clonotype: A read error may be the cause here, since a much bigger clone is one base away. The chain is built from TRBV25-1 and TRBJ2-7; tentatively, D is TRBD2 (7 bases). Germline CDR1 and CDR2: MGHDK and SYGVNS. Deletions cut 2 bases from V and 2 bases from J, with 13 bases between. The CDR3 length is 15 residues. CDR3 sequence reads: CASSEMGGHTYEQYF. CDR3 DNA: TGTGCCAGCAGTGAAATGGGGGGGCATACCTACGAGCAGTACTTC.

The chain uses TRBV29-1 and TRBJ1-5; D unresolved. The germline gives CDR1 SQVTM, CDR2 ANQGSEA. V gave up 8 bases and J gave up 0 bases, with 11 bases separating them. This CDR3 has 13 residues. The CDR3 region has the DNA TGCAGCTCTTCCGAATATAGCAATCAGCCCCAGCATTTT. Protein product: CSSSEYSNQPQHF.

This sequence joins TRBV11-2 and TRBJ1-3; no firm D call. This CDR3 contains 16 residues. The V gene lost 2 bases and the J gene lost 2 bases, with 13 bases spanning the gap. CDR1 and CDR2 from the germline V gene are SGHAT and FQNNGV. The CDR3 is CASSLLRTQTGNTIYF. The CDR3, as DNA: TGTGCCAGCAGCTTACTCCGGACGCAGACTGGAAACACCATATATTTT. Full variable domain (outside the CDR3, taken from reference TRBV11-2 and TRBJ1-3): EAGVAQSPRYKIIEKRQSVAFWCNPISGHATLYWYQQILGQGPKLLIQFQNNGVVDDSQLPKDRFSAERLKGVDSTLKIQPAKLEDSAVYLCASSLLRTQTGNTIYFGEGSWLTVV.